A single sample is the source of the 24 T cell receptor beta chains below, sequenced in a study of blood T cell repertoires in COVID-19. Assay used: immunoSEQ multiplex PCR; TCRdb lists only in-frame clones, some missing. The sample contains 150,000 to 200,000 clones, around 86% of which appear only once. Sequenced: peripheral blood. The origin of the receptors is a woman aged 80 or older in a cohort sampled during active or convalescent COVID-19.

The CDR3 nucleotides are TGCGCCAGCAGCTTGGCCGGGACAGGATACGAGCAGTACGTC. It translates to CASSLAGTGYEQYV. This rearrangement joins TRBV5-1 to TRBJ2-7; TRBD1 agrees at 8 bases. The V gene's germline CDR1 is SGHRS and CDR2 YFSETQ. The CDR3 spans 14 residues. V dropped 0 bases and J dropped 4; count of bases not matched to a gene: 3.

The V and J genes are TRBV18 and TRBJ2-7, with 9 positions matching TRBD1. This CDR3 region has 15 residues. Germline CDR1 and CDR2: KGHSH and LQKENI. V lost 3 bases to trimming and J lost 3 bases; unmatched junction nucleotides: 6. CDR3 nucleotide sequence: TGTGCCAGCTCACCCGGGACAGGGACGGTCTACGAGCAGTACTTC. Protein: CASSPGTGTVYEQYF.

The chain combines TRBV28 with TRBJ1-2; tentative D call: TRBD1 (6 bases). Per the germline V gene, CDR1 is MDHEN and CDR2 is SYDVKM. The CDR3 contains 13 residues. The V end was cut by 6 bases, the J end by 4 bases, with 12 bases between. DNA of the CDR3: TGTGCCAGCAGCGGGGGGCACGGCTATGGCTACACCTTC. This sequence encodes CASSGGHGYGYTF.

This clone was counted once. The chain employs TRBV4-3 and TRBJ1-1; tentative D call: TRBD1 (5 bases). Trimming cost V 1 base and J 3 bases, with 9 bases left between them. This CDR3 spans 14 amino acids. Germline assignment: CDR1 LGHNA and CDR2 YSLEER. CDR3 nucleotide sequence: TGCGCCAGCAGCCAAGTTTCCAGGGACACTGAAGCTTTCTTT. Translated: CASSQVSRDTEAFF.

The rearrangement joins TRBV5-6 to TRBJ1-2, with 10 positions matching TRBD1. After removal of 2 bases from V and 7 bases from J, the junction contained 8 bases not matched to a gene. The CDR3 has 15 residues. The germline V gene has CDR1 SGHDT and CDR2 YYEEEE. CDR3 DNA sequence: TGTGCCAGCAGCTTACCGGGACAGGGGAAAGGTGGCTACACCTTC. Its protein product is CASSLPGQGKGGYTF. Variable domain in full (rest from reference TRBV5-6 and TRBJ1-2): DAGVTQSPTHLIKTRGQQVTLRCSPKSGHDTVSWYQQALGQGPQFIFQYYEEEERQRGNFPDRFSGHQFPNYSSELNVNALLLGDSALYLCASSLPGQGKGGYTFGSGTRLTVV.

This chain joins TRBV19 and TRBJ2-1; D is uncertain. V lost 4 bases and J 4 bases, leaving 8 bases between the germline ends. CDR3 size: 13 residues. Germline V CDR1 and CDR2: LNHDA, SQIVND (reference sequence). The CDR3 DNA follows: TGTGCCAGTAGTAGTTATATTTACAATGAGCAGTTCTTC. As protein: CASSSYIYNEQFF.

This clone has just a few counts. The rearrangement joins TRBV5-6 to TRBJ2-1, with TRBD1 identical over 9 bases. The V gene end was trimmed by 3 bases and the J gene end by 7 bases; junction bases not matched to a gene: 14. CDR1 is SGHDT, CDR2 YYEEEE, per germline. The length of the CDR3 is 17 residues. The CDR3 loop reads CASSYTTGTGFENEQFF. CDR3 bases: TGTGCCAGCAGCTATACAACCGGGACAGGGTTCGAAAATGAGCAGTTCTTC.

The chain joins TRBV28 to TRBJ1-1; possible D gene TRBD1, 6 bases. CDR3 length: 19 residues. Germline V gene sequence: CDR1 MDHEN, CDR2 SYDVKM. The V end was cut by 1 base, the J end by 2 bases, with 23 bases between. CDR3 region: CASSLSIPRTVSRNTEAFF. CDR3 sequence (DNA): TGTGCCAGCAGTTTATCCATCCCCAGGACAGTGTCGCGAAACACTGAAGCTTTCTTT.

This clone was seen a single time. This chain links TRBV18 with TRBJ2-7, with a possible D match to TRBD1 (5 bases). Germline assignment: CDR1 KGHSH and CDR2 LQKENI. This CDR3 has 12 residues. V was clipped by 2 bases and J by 10 bases, with 12 bases between them. This CDR3 is CASSPDRSQQYV. The CDR3 DNA reads TGTGCCAGCTCACCAGACAGAAGCCAACAGTACGTC.

The rearrangement links TRBV18 to TRBJ2-1; 7 bases agree with TRBD2. The V and J ends lost 5 bases and 4 bases, in that order; junction bases with no gene match: 8. CDR1 and CDR2 (germline): KGHSH, LQKENI. The CDR3 runs to 15 residues. CDR3 protein: CASSSGPGLYNEQFF. The CDR3, as DNA: TGTGCCAGCTCATCTGGTCCGGGACTATACAATGAGCAGTTCTTC.

V is TRBV2 and J is TRBJ2-5, with D hard to call. This CDR3 is 15 amino acids long. Trimming pared 7 bases from V and 5 bases from J, leaving 20 bases between. From germline, CDR1 is SNHLY and CDR2 FYNNEI. In DNA form, the CDR3 reads TGTGCCAGCAATGGAGATAGAGCGATTACCGAGACCCAGTACTTC. Translated, it gives CASNGDRAITETQYF.

This clone was detected a few times. The chain has TRBV7-9 and TRBJ2-2; 7 bases match TRBD1. The CDR3 has 17 residues. V shed 5 bases, J shed 1 base, and the junction held 10 bases outside the gene matches. Germline V gene lookup returns CDR1 SEHNR and CDR2 FQNEAQ (reference sequence). The CDR3 region has the DNA TGTGCCAGCAGCCCACGATGGGACAGCAAGAACACCGGGGAGCTGTTTTTT. Its translation is CASSPRWDSKNTGELFF.

The chain has TRBV18 and TRBJ1-5; 9 nucleotides match TRBD1. V was clipped by 2 bases and J by 5 bases; unmatched bases: 4. Germline-derived CDR1 and CDR2 are KGHSH and LQKENI. CDR3 size: 15 residues. The CDR3 loop is CASSPGQGPYQPQHF. The CDR3 coding sequence is TGTGCCAGCTCACCAGGACAGGGGCCTTATCAGCCCCAGCATTTT.

The rearrangement links TRBV19 to TRBJ1-4; TRBD1 is a possible D gene (6 bases). The CDR3 runs to 15 residues. V was clipped by 1 base and J by 8 bases, with 14 bases between them. Germline V gives CDR1 LNHDA, CDR2 SQIVND (reference sequence). The CDR3 DNA reads as TGTGCCAGTAGTATAGCTTCGGGGGGCGTCGAAAAACTGTTTTTT. This gives the protein CASSIASGGVEKLFF.

This rearrangement joins TRBV11-3 to TRBJ2-1, with 8 bases that match TRBD1. With 7 bases clipped from V and 5 bases from J, the junction kept 10 bases outside the gene matches. CDR3 size: 15 residues. CDR1 SGHNT and CDR2 YENEEA come from the germline V gene. CDR3 coding DNA: TGTGCCAGCACCGAACTCCGGGACAGGAACAATGAGCAGTTCTTC. It specifies CASTELRDRNNEQFF.

CDR3 bases: TGTGCCAGCAATTATGGACAGGGAATGCCGGAGACCCAGTACTTC. Translated, it gives CASNYGQGMPETQYF. The V and J genes are TRBV2 and TRBJ2-5; 8 nucleotides line up with TRBD1. V was pared by 7 bases and J by 5 bases, with 12 bases of the junction left unmatched. The CDR3 has 15 residues. Per the germline V gene, CDR1 is SNHLY and CDR2 is FYNNEI.

This clone occurred once. The rearrangement links TRBV6-7 to TRBJ2-7; 9 nucleotides agree with TRBD1. TRBV6-7 is labeled an ORF, and its function is uncertain. The CDR3 is 13 amino acids. The V gene end was trimmed by 11 bases and the J gene end by 5 bases; junction bases not matched to a gene: 10. The CDR3 sequence: CAARGTGWDEQYF. The CDR3, as DNA: TGTGCCGCCAGGGGGACAGGGTGGGACGAGCAGTACTTC.

This rearrangement joins TRBV5-4 to TRBJ1-4, with 11 nucleotides matching TRBD1. The CDR3 spans 16 residues. CDR1 and CDR2 from the germline V gene are SGHNT and YYREEE (reference sequence). V trimming: 4 bases; J trimming: 8 bases; junction bases outside the gene matches: 10. The chain's CDR3 is CASSRDRGATREKLFF. CDR3 nucleotide sequence: TGTGCCAGCAGCCGGGACAGGGGGGCAACTCGGGAAAAACTGTTTTTT.

V is TRBV19 and J is TRBJ1-3; no reliable D call. V lost 9 bases and J 0 bases, leaving 9 bases between the germline ends. This CDR3 contains 13 residues. Germline lookup yields CDR1 LNHDA and CDR2 SQIVND (reference sequence). In DNA, the CDR3 is TGTGCCAGCCGGGAAGGCTCTGGAAACACCATATATTTT. Translation: CASREGSGNTIYF.

This chain links TRBV19 with TRBJ1-2; TRBD1 might be the D (5 bases). V was cut by 4 bases and J by 1 base, with 7 bases left in between. The germline gives CDR1 LNHDA, CDR2 SQIVND (reference sequence). The CDR3 has 13 amino acids. The CDR3 reads CASSKQDNYGYTF. Here the CDR3 DNA reads TGTGCCAGTAGTAAACAGGATAACTATGGCTACACCTTC.

V and J are TRBV10-3 and TRBJ2-6, with 7 bases identical to TRBD2. The germline V gene encodes CDR1 ENHRY and CDR2 SYGVKD. CDR3 length: 18 amino acids. V dropped 8 bases and J dropped 0; count of bases not matched to a gene: 13. The CDR3 nucleotides read TGTGCCATCGGCCTAGCGGCGGGAGCCCACTCTGGGGCCAACGTCCTGACTTTC. Its protein product is CAIGLAAGAHSGANVLTF.

V is TRBV27 and J is TRBJ1-5; D may be TRBD1 (5 bases). The germline CDR1 and CDR2 sequences are MNHEY and SMNVEV (reference sequence). V gave up 7 bases and J gave up 8 bases, with 12 bases separating them. The CDR3 has 12 residues. The DNA of the CDR3 is TGTGCCAGCAACAAGGGGTCGGAGCCCCAGCATTTT. This translates into CASNKGSEPQHF.

The gene calls are TRBV9 and TRBJ1-2, with TRBD1 identical over 8 bases. The CDR3 extends over 15 amino acids. V lost 4 bases, J lost 3 bases, and 8 bases stayed unmatched. The germline V gene has CDR1 SGDLS and CDR2 YYNGEE. DNA for the CDR3: TGTGCCAGCAGCAACCGCAACAGGGGGGACTATGGCTACACCTTC. It encodes CASSNRNRGDYGYTF.

This chain joins TRBV9 and TRBJ2-2, with D tentatively TRBD2 (6 bases). V was clipped by 3 bases and J by 6 bases, with 18 bases between them. Germline lookup yields CDR1 SGDLS and CDR2 YYNGEE. CDR3 length: 16 amino acids. The CDR3 DNA sequence: TGTGCCAGCAGCGACGAGTTGGGGGGAGCGGCCGGGGAGCTGTTTTTT. It codes for CASSDELGGAAGELFF.